This T cell receptor (beta chain) was documented in a study of CD8 T cells in Susac syndrome. In regard to this clonotype: The target antigen is unknown.

With random hexamers, reverse transcription was performed on about 0.45 to 1 ug of RNA. Using its own MiXCR run on the immunoSEQ multiplex PCR reads, TCRdb lists one record per CDR3 protein. Counted here are about 140,000 distinct CDR3 sequences, more than 85% occurring once; the ten biggest clones make up 0.13% to 0.15%. This CDR3 spans 12 amino acids. V lost 2 bases and J lost 13, with 11 bases in between. The authors negatively isolated CD8+ and CD4+ T cells and FACS-enriched TEMRA cells. Findings and caveats of the study: The CD4+ T cell repertoire of patients with Susac syndrome showed no detectable clonal expansion.

The V gene is TRBV12-3 or TRBV12-4, the J gene TRBJ1-4; the D is unclear. This receptor was taken from a human donor with Susac syndrome. The specimen was CD4+ T cells from PBMCs. The CDR3 DNA is TGTGCCAGCAGTTTAACATCGGGCGGACTGTTTTTT. Translated: CASSLTSGGLFF.